A selection of T cell receptor beta chains follows, all from one sample in a study of T-cell memory formation after mild COVID-19. TCRdb re-called the 5' RACE reads through MiXCR, storing one row per CDR3 protein. The sample holds more than 350,000 distinct CDR3 sequences, over 20% seen once. The sequencing sample was made of PBMCs or a T cell subset sorted from them (not recorded which). These receptor sequences come from an adult woman who had mild COVID-19 (a few samples of this study predate the infection). Cell type and time point are not known. The CDR3 runs from the conserved cysteine through the conserved F or W. A D gene is named only where the DNA matches it firmly. Expanded clones are given a class, and other clones once, few, many or no size at all.

d_gene	abundance	v_gene	j_gene	CDR3nt	CDR3aa
TRBD2	few	TRBV20-1	TRBJ2-5	TGCAGTGCTCCTACCGGGACTAGCGGGAGGGCCTTCGAGGAAGAGACCCAGTACTTC	CSAPTGTSGRAFEEETQYF
TRBD2	many	TRBV4-1	TRBJ2-1	TGCGCCAGCAGCCCCAGGACTAGCGGGGGGGCCCTTAATGAGCAGTTCTTC	CASSPRTSGGALNEQFF
.	few	TRBV14	TRBJ2-7	TGTGCCAGCAGCTGGAGCGGAGCCTACGAGCAGTACTTC	CASSWSGAYEQYF
TRBD2	.	TRBV7-3	TRBJ2-2	TGTGCCAGCAGCCGGGGTAGCGGGGGGATTAACACCGGGGAGCTGTTTTTT	CASSRGSGGINTGELFF
.	.	TRBV12-3/TRBV12-4	TRBJ2-2	TGTGCCAGCAGCGCCTCAGGGGTGCGGGTCACCGGGGAGCTGTTTTTT	CASSASGVRVTGELFF
.	.	TRBV12-3/TRBV12-4	TRBJ1-1	TGTGCCAGCAGTTGGCGGGAAGGCACTGAAGCTTTCTTT	CASSWREGTEAFF
TRBD1	few	TRBV20-1	TRBJ1-5	TGCAGTGCCAACGGACAGGGGTACGTCGGGGGCCAGCCCCAGCATTTT	CSANGQGYVGGQPQHF
.	few	TRBV7-3	TRBJ2-1	TGTGCCAGCAGCTCCCGGGGAGCTAGAGATGAGCAGTTCTTC	CASSSRGARDEQFF
.	few	TRBV4-1	TRBJ1-5	TGCGCCAGCAGCCAAACCGGGACGGCAAATCAGCCCCAGCATTTT	CASSQTGTANQPQHF
TRBD1	.	TRBV7-9	TRBJ2-7	TGTGCCAGCAGCCGAGACAGGGCTTCCTCCTACGAGCAGTACTTC	CASSRDRASSYEQYF
TRBD2	few	TRBV24-1	TRBJ2-1	TGTGCCACCAGTGATTTAGCGGGGTCGTTGAATGAGCAGTTCTTC	CATSDLAGSLNEQFF
TRBD2	few	TRBV3-1	TRBJ2-1	TGTGCCAGCCGGACTAGCGGATCAAAATATGAGCAGTTCTTC	CASRTSGSKYEQFF
TRBD2	.	TRBV25-1	TRBJ2-7	TGTGCCAGCAGTGATAGCGGGGGTTACGAGCAGTACTTC	CASSDSGGYEQYF
.	.	TRBV6-5	TRBJ1-1	TGTGCCAGCCAGACCCAGTCGGGGCGAGCTTTCTTT	CASQTQSGRAFF
TRBD1	many	TRBV4-3	TRBJ2-7	TGCGCCAGCAGCCCACAGGGGACCCAGGTTATCTACGAGCAGTACTTC	CASSPQGTQVIYEQYF
.	.	TRBV14	TRBJ2-7	TGTGCCAGCAGCCAATTCGGGCACGAGCAGTACTTC	CASSQFGHEQYF
.	.	TRBV2	TRBJ1-1	TGTGCCAGCAGTGAAAGGGGTCGGAACACTGAAGCTTTCTTT	CASSERGRNTEAFF
.	.	TRBV19	TRBJ1-1	TGTGCCACCTACGCCGGAGGGAACACTGAAGCTTTCTTT	CATYAGGNTEAFF
.	.	TRBV5-6	TRBJ2-3	TGTGCCAGCAGCTTGGCAGTAATTAGCACAGATACGCAGTATTTT	CASSLAVISTDTQYF
.	.	TRBV6-5	TRBJ2-2	TGTGCCAGCAGTTACTCGGGCTTTACCGGGGAGCTGTTTTTT	CASSYSGFTGELFF
.	few	TRBV29-1	TRBJ2-2	TGCAGCGTTGAAGAGCTGGGAGAGGGGACCGGGGAGCTGTTTTTT	CSVEELGEGTGELFF
.	few	TRBV20-1	TRBJ1-5	TGCAGTGCCGGAGAGAGTGGGGGTCGCAATCAGCCCCAGCATTTT	CSAGESGGRNQPQHF
TRBD2	few	TRBV7-9	TRBJ2-3	TGTGCCAGCAGCCCGACTAGCGGGCCAAGCACAGATACGCAGTATTTT	CASSPTSGPSTDTQYF
.	few	TRBV6-2/TRBV6-3	TRBJ2-2	TGTGCCAGCAGTACGTCTAGCGAAGGCGGGGAGCTGTTTTTT	CASSTSSEGGELFF
TRBD1	.	TRBV27	TRBJ2-1	TGTGCCAGCAGTATCGAGACAGGGAACGATGAGCAGTTCTTC	CASSIETGNDEQFF
.	.	TRBV19	TRBJ2-1	TGTGCCAGTACCTCCTCGAGCTACAGGGAGCAGTTCTTC	CASTSSSYREQFF
TRBD1	.	TRBV29-1	TRBJ2-7	TGCAGCGTTGAAGGACCGGGACAGGATTACGAGCAGTACTTC	CSVEGPGQDYEQYF
.	few	TRBV4-1	TRBJ2-1	TGCGCCAGCAGCCAAGCCAGCAAGTCCTACAATGAGCAGTTCTTC	CASSQASKSYNEQFF
.	few	TRBV3-1	TRBJ2-1	TGTGCCAGCAGGGTCCGGGGCGGCGATGAGCAGTTCTTC	CASRVRGGDEQFF
.	few	TRBV7-3	TRBJ2-2	TGTGCCAGCAGCTTAACGTCCAGGGCCGGCGGGGAGCTGTTTTTT	CASSLTSRAGGELFF
TRBD1	.	TRBV12-3/TRBV12-4	TRBJ1-2	TGTGCCAGCAGCCACAGGGGGCACGGCTATGGCTACACCTTC	CASSHRGHGYGYTF
TRBD1	few	TRBV7-6	TRBJ2-7	TGTGCCAGCAGCTTACCCCTGACAGGGGGCTCCTACGAGCAGTACTTC	CASSLPLTGGSYEQYF
.	few	TRBV18	TRBJ1-3	TGTGCCAGCACCTCGGACGGGGCTGGAAACACCATATATTTT	CASTSDGAGNTIYF
TRBD1	.	TRBV20-1	TRBJ2-7	TGCAGTGCCGGGACAGGGGACGAGCAGTACTTC	CSAGTGDEQYF
TRBD1	.	TRBV30	TRBJ2-7	TGTGCCTGGGAACAGGGGCCTGAGCAGTACTTC	CAWEQGPEQYF
TRBD1	.	TRBV2	TRBJ1-2	TGTGCCAGCAGTGAAGGGGACCGGACAGGGAACGGCTACACCTTC	CASSEGDRTGNGYTF
.	.	TRBV9	TRBJ2-3	TGTGCCAGCAGCGCTCTCTTGGCGGGCACAGATACGCAGTATTTT	CASSALLAGTDTQYF
.	.	TRBV7-9	TRBJ1-4	TGTGCCAGCAGCTTATGGGCGAATGAAAAACTGTTTTTT	CASSLWANEKLFF
.	many	TRBV12-5	TRBJ2-1	TGTGCTAGTGGTTTCCCCGGGACTGAGCAGTTCTTC	CASGFPGTEQFF